This paragraph covers one T cell receptor (beta chain) sequence. The count of this clonotype is one. The target of this receptor is not known. The record has no base qualities; no much larger clone is one base away. A single read counts as weak evidence. Expansion of CD8+CD57+ cells had been shown by flow cytometry in the patients chosen for sequencing. All patients had severe acquired aplastic anemia diagnosed by International Study of Aplastic Anemia and Agranulocytosis and Camitta criteria. Patients had received no therapy at the time of blood sampling. The study deep-sequenced TCR repertoires of sorted CD4+ and CD8+ blood T cells from severe aplastic anemia patients and healthy subjects. In the USA, patient enrollment took place under clinicaltrials.gov protocols 00001620, 01623167, 00001397, 00071045, 00081523 and 00961064. Ficoll-Paque density gradient centrifugation was used to isolate peripheral blood mononuclear cells. Before DNA extraction, CD4+ and CD8+ T cells were sorted with FACS or magnetic beads.

This specimen comes from a study of CD8+CD57+ T cells in acquired aplastic anemia (dated 2018 in TCRdb). Concerning the study at large: A mean of around 3.2 ug of DNA, ranging from roughly 0.19 to 30 ug, was extracted from sorted CD4+ and CD8+ cells. CD8+CD57+ expansion was defined as frequency above the mean frequency observed in healthy subjects.

TCR beta VDJ combination and CDR3 sequence profiling used genomic DNA as the template. TCR repertoire sequencing was run on an Illumina HiSeq 2000. The authors processed their data as follows. TRBV/TRBJ rearrangement plots, CDR3 size and DJ length profiles, and Simpson's diversity index were used to assess repertoires. The most abundant DNA sequence in the deep sequencing data was defined as the immunodominant clone. CDR3 amino acid sequences were checked for sharing across subjects and were also compared against the VDJdb database and published repertoires. TCRdb itself trimmed the public reads at Q25 with fastp, ran MiXCR and retained productive beta chains. Each CDR3 protein gets just one entry, which takes the most common genes and DNA from the rows behind it. These V and J calls rely on TCRdb rather than the paper's analysis. Counted in this sample were about 180,000 distinct CDR3 sequences; 48% of them appeared once. The ten largest clones capture about 1.8% of the sample.

In the germline V gene, CDR1 corresponds to SNHLY and CDR2 to FYNNEI. From cysteine to phenylalanine, the CDR3 is 16 amino acids long. The retained sequence is limited to the CDR3, 48 bases, with the frame set at the first base. From V the trimming removes 5 bases and from J it removes 6 bases, while the gene matches leave 13 bases of the junction unaccounted for. Paper-wide results and their limitations: Although twenty-nine CD8+ CDR3 sequences were shared by patients and controls, these sequences appeared highly expressed in patients and within the immunodominant clones of patients. CD8+ Simpson's diversity did not differ significantly between patients and healthy controls (P=0.060).

The specimen was sorted CD4+, CD8+, or CD8+CD57+ T cells (not recorded which) from PBMCs. The rearrangement joined TRBV2 to TRBJ2-1, with 7 bases matching TRBD2. This sequence originates from a human donor with aplastic anemia. The nucleotide sequence reads TGTGCCAGCAGTCCGTCCGCTAGCGGACTTTCCAATGAGCAGTTCTTC. Its protein reads: CASSPSASGLSNEQFF.